This TCR beta chain was retrieved from a study of Ad26.COV2.S vaccination and SARS-CoV-2 variants. The wider study: Ad26.COV2.S shots went into the muscle once or twice, 56 days apart. Whole-study findings and limits: CD8+ and CD4+ T cells specific for spike reportedly responded with substantial breadth after vaccination. Similar non-spike TCR breadth was observed in recipients of vaccine and of placebo.

Turning to this clone: Its antigen remains unknown.

Sequenced by immunoSEQ multiplex PCR; TCRdb stores in-frame clones only, minus some. The sample holds about 350,000 clones, 86% seen once. The treatment is: around 19 received Ad26.COV2.S at low or high dose, single or two shots; several received placebo; per-sample allocation not given. Samples came from day 63 after the first vaccine or placebo injection. Donor was an adult aged 18-55 years in Boston. V lost 6 bases, J lost 7 bases, and 8 bases stayed unmatched. CDR1 is MDHEN, CDR2 SYDVKM, per germline. The CDR3 consists of 14 residues. The TCR was taken from a person aged 18-65 years who received the Ad26.COV2.S COVID-19 vaccine or a placebo. The chain links TRBV28 to TRBJ1-4, with 7 bases lining up with TRBD1. The source was peripheral blood, collected in a trial of Ad26.COV2.S vaccine versus placebo. The CDR3 region has the DNA TGTGCCAGCAGATCAGGGGGTGAAGGTGAAAAACTGTTTTTT. Translation gives CASRSGGEGEKLFF. Combining the CDR3 with reference TRBV28 and TRBJ1-4 gives the whole variable domain DVKVTQSSRYLVKRTGEKVFLECVQDMDHENMFWYRQDPGLGLRLIYFSYDVKMKEKGDIPEGYSVSREKKERFSLILESASTNQTSMYLCASRSGGEGEKLFFGSGTQLSVL.